This TCR beta chain was recovered during a study of blood T cell repertoires in COVID-19. The assay was immunoSEQ multiplex PCR, and TCRdb's table has in-frame clones only and misses some. The sample records some 270,000 clones, 80% to 85% being singletons. Input material: PBMCs or T cells enriched from blood (not recorded which). The TCR sequence derives from a man in his forties or fifties who had recovered from COVID-19.

The CDR3, as DNA: TGTGCTAGTGGTCCTCAGGGTGGAACTGAAGCTTTCTTT. This codes for CASGPQGGTEAFF. V gene TRBV12-5 combines with J gene TRBJ1-1, with a tentative D call TRBD1 (5 bases). The V gene lost 5 bases and the J gene lost 5 bases, with 12 bases spanning the gap. This CDR3 is built from 13 residues. CDR1 is LGHNT, CDR2 FRNRAP, per germline.